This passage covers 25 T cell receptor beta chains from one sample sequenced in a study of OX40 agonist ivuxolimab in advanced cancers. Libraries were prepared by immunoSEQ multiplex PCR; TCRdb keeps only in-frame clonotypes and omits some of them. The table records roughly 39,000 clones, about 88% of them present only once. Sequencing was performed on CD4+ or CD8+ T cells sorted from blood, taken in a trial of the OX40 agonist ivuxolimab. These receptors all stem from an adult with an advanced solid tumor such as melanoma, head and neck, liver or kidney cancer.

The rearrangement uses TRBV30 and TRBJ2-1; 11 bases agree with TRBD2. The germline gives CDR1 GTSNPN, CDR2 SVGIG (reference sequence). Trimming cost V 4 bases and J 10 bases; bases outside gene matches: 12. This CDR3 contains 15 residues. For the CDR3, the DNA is TGTGCCTGGAATTTACTAGCGGGAGAACATTTCGAGCAGTTCTTC. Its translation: CAWNLLAGEHFEQFF.

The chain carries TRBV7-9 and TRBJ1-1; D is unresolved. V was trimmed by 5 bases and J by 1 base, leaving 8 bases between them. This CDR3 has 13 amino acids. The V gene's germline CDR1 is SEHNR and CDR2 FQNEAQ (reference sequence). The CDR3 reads CASSLESNTEAFF. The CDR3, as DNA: TGTGCCAGCAGCCTAGAATCGAACACTGAAGCTTTCTTT.

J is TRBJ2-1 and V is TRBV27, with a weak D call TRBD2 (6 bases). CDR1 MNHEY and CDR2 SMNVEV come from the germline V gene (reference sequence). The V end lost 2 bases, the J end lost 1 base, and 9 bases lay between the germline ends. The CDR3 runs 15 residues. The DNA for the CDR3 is TGTGCCAGCAGTTTAATGGCGGGATCCTACAATGAGCAGTTCTTC. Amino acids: CASSLMAGSYNEQFF.

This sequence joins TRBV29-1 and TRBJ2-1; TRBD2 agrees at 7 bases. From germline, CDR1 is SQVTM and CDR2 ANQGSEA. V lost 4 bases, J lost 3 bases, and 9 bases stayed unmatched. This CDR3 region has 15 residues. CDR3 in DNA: TGCAGCGTTGGTTCCGGGACTACTAGCTACAATGAGCAGTTCTTC. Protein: CSVGSGTTSYNEQFF.

The CDR3 reads CASSVGVRYNEQFF. The DNA for the CDR3 is TGTGCCAGCAGCGTAGGGGTCCGGTACAATGAGCAGTTCTTC. The rearrangement joins TRBV9 to TRBJ2-1; D unresolved. In germline, CDR1 is SGDLS, CDR2 YYNGEE. V shed 0 bases and J shed 4 bases, with 8 bases lying between them. The CDR3 is made up of 14 amino acids.

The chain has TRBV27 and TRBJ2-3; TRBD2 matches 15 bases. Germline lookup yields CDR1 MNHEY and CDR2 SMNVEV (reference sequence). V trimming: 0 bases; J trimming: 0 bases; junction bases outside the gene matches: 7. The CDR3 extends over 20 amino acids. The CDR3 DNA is TGTGCCAGCAGTTTATCCTGGGTAGGGACTAGCGGGAGGAGCACAGATACGCAGTATTTT. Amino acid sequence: CASSLSWVGTSGRSTDTQYF.

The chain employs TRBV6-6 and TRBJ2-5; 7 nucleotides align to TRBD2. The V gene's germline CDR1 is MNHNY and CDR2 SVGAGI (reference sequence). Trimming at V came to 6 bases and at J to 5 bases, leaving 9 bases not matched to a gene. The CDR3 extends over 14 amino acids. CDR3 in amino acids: CASRYHGGTETQYF. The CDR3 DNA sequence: TGTGCCAGCAGGTACCACGGGGGGACGGAGACCCAGTACTTC.

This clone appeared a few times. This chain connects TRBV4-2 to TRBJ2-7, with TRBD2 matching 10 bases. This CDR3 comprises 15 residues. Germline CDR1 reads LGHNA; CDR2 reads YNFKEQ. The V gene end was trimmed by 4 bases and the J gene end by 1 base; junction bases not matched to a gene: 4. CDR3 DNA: TGTGCCAGCAGCCCAGGACTAGCGGAGTCCTACGAGCAGTACTTC. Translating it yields CASSPGLAESYEQYF.

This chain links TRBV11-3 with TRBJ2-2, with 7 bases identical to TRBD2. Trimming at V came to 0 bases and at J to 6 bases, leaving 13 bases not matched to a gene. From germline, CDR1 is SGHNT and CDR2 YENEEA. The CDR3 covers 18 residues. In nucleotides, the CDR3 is TGTGCCAGCAGCTTAGAGGGAAGGGACTACAGTGGCGCCGGGGAGCTGTTTTTT. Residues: CASSLEGRDYSGAGELFF.

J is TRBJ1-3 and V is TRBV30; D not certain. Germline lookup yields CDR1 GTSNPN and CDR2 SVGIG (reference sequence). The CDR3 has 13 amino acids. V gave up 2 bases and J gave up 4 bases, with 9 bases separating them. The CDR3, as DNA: TGTGCCTGGAGTCCGACCGGGGGAAACACCATATATTTT. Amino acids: CAWSPTGGNTIYF.

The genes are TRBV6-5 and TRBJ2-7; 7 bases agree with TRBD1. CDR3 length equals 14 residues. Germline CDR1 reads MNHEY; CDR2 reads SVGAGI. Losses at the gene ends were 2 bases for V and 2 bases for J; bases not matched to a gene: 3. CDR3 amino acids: CASSYRQGAYEQYF. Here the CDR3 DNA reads TGTGCCAGCAGTTACCGCCAGGGGGCCTACGAGCAGTACTTC.

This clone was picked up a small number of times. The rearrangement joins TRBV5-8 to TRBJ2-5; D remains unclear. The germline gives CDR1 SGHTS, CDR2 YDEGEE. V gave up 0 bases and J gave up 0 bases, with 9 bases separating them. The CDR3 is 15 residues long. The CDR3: CASSLGLADQETQYF. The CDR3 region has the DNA TGTGCCAGCAGCTTGGGGTTGGCAGACCAAGAGACCCAGTACTTC.

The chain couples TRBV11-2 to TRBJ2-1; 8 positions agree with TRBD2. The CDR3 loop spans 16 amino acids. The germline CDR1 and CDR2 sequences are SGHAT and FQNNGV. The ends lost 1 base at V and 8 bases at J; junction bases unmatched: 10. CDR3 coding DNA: TGTGCCAGCAGCTTAGGAACCCGGACTAGCTCCGATGAGCAGTTCTTC. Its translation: CASSLGTRTSSDEQFF.

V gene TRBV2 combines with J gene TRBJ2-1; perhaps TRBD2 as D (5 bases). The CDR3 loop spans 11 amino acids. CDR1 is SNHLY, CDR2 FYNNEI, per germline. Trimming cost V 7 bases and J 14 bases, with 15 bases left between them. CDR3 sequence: CASIREKAKFF. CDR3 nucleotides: TGTGCCAGCATCCGGGAAAAGGCGAAGTTCTTC.

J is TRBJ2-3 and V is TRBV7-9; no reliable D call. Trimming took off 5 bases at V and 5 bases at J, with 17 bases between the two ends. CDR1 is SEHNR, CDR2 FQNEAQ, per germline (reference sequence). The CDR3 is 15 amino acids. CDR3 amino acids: CASSPDHANLDTQYF. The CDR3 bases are TGTGCCAGCAGCCCGGACCATGCCAACCTAGATACGCAGTATTTT. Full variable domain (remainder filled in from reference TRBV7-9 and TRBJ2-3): DTGVSQNPRHKITKRGQNVTFRCDPISEHNRLYWYRQTLGQGPEFLTYFQNEAQLEKSRLLSDRFSAERPKGSFSTLEIQRTEQGDSAMYLCASSPDHANLDTQYFGPGTRLTVL.

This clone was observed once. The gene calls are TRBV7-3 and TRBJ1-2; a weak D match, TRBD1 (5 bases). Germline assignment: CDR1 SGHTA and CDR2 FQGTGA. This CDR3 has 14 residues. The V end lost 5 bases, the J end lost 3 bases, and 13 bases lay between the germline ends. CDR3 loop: CASSPSGNDYGYTF. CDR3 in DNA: TGTGCCAGCAGCCCCTCAGGGAACGACTATGGCTACACCTTC.

In DNA, the CDR3 is TGTGCCAGCATTACCGGGACAGGGGGCCGTGAGCAGTTCTTC. Translated, it gives CASITGTGGREQFF. V is TRBV6-6 and J is TRBJ2-1, with TRBD1 identical over 12 bases. The CDR3 extends over 14 amino acids. Germline loops: CDR1 MNHNY, CDR2 SVGAGI (reference sequence). V was clipped by 7 bases and J by 9 bases; unmatched bases: 7.

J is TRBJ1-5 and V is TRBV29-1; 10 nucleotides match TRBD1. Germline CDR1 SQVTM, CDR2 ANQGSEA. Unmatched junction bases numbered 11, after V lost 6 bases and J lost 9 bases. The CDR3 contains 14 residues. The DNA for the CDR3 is TGCAGCGTCAGACAGGGGGCCCCGGGGGGGCCCCAGCATTTT. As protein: CSVRQGAPGGPQHF.

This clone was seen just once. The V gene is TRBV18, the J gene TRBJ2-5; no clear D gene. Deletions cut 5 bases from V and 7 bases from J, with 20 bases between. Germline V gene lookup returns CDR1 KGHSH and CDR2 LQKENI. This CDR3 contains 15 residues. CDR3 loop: CASSAATPGWGTQYF. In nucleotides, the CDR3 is TGTGCCAGCTCAGCCGCAACCCCCGGCTGGGGGACCCAGTACTTC.

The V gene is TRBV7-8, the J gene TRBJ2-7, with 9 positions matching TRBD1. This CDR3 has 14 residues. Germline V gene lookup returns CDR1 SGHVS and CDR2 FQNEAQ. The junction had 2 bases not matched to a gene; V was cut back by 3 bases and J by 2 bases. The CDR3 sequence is CASSFTGGTYEQYF. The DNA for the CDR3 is TGTGCCAGCAGCTTTACAGGGGGCACCTACGAGCAGTACTTC.

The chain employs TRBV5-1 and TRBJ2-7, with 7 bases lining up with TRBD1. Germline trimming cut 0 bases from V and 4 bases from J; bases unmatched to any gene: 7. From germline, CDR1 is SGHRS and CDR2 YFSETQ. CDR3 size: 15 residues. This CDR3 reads CASSLVGTENYEQYF. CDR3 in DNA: TGCGCCAGCAGCTTGGTTGGGACAGAAAATTACGAGCAGTACTTC. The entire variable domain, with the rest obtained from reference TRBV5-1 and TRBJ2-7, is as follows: KAGVTQTPRYLIKTRGQQVTLSCSPISGHRSVSWYQQTPGQGLQFLFEYFSETQRNKGNFPGRFSGRQFSNSRSEMNVSTLELGDSALYLCASSLVGTENYEQYFGPGTRLTVT.

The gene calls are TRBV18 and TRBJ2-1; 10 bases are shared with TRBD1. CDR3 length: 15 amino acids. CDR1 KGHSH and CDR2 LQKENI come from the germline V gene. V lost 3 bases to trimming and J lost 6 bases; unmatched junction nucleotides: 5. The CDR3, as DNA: TGTGCCAGCTCACCTTTCCGGACAGGGGGCAATGAGCAGTTCTTC. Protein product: CASSPFRTGGNEQFF.

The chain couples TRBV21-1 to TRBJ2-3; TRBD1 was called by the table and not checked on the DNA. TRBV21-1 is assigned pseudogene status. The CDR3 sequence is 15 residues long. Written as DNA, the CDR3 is TGTGCCAGCAGCAAGTCCCCAGGGGCAGCAGATACGCAGTATTTT. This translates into CASSKSPGAADTQYF.

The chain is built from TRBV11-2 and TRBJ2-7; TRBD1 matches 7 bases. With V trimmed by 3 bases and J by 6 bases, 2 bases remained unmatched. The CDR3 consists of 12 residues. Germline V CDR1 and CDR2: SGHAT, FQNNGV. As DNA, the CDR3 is TGTGCCAGCAGCTTCTCAGGGGGCGAGCAGTACTTC. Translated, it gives CASSFSGGEQYF.

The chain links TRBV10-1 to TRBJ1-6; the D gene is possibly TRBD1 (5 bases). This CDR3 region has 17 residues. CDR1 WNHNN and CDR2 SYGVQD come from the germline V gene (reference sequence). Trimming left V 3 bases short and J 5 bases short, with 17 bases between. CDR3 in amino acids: CASSDRDSDRNNSPLHF. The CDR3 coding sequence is TGCGCCAGCAGTGATCGTGACAGCGATCGTAATAATTCACCCCTCCACTTT.